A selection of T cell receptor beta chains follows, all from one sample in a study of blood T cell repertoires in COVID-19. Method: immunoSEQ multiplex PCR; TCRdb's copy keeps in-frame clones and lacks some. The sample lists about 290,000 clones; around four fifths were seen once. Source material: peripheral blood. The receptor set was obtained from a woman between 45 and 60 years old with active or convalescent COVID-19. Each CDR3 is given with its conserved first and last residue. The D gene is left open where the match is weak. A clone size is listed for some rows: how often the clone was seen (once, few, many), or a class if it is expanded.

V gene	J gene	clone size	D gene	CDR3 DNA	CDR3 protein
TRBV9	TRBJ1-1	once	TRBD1	TGTGCCAGCAGCGTACACTCAGGGGGGACCACTGAAGCTTTCTTT	CASSVHSGGTTEAFF
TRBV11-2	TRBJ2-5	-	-	TGTGCCAGCAACTACCCACCTCTACCGTACTTC	CASNYPPLPYF
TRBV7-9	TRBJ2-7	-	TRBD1	TGTGCCAGCAGCTTACAGAACAGGGGGCAATACGAGCAGTACTTC	CASSLQNRGQYEQYF
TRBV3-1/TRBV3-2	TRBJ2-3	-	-	TGTGCCAGCAGTCTTCTAGCTGGAGAGGCAGATACGCAGTATTTT	CASSLLAGEADTQYF
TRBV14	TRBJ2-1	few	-	TGTGCCAGCAGCCAAGGGATGTCCCGTATAGCAGACTCCTACAATGAGCAGTTCTTC	CASSQGMSRIADSYNEQFF
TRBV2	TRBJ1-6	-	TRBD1	TGTGCCAGCAGGACCCCGAGACAGGGGGCAAGGGTGAGGAATTCACCCCTCCACTTT	CASRTPRQGARVRNSPLHF
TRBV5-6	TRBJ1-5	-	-	TGTGCCAGCAGCTTTTGGGGGGGAGGCCGTAATCAGCCCCAGCATTTT	CASSFWGGGRNQPQHF
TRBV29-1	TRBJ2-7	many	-	TGCAGCGTTGTTCAGGCCGACACCTACGAGCAGTACTTC	CSVVQADTYEQYF
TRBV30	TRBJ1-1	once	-	TGTGCCTGGAGCCGGACAACTTACACTGAAGCTTTCTTT	CAWSRTTYTEAFF
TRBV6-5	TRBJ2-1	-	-	TGTGCCAGCAGAACCGGACAAAGCTCCTACAATGAGCAGTTCTTC	CASRTGQSSYNEQFF
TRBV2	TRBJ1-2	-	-	TGTGCCAGCACCTCTCGGCGGTATGGCTACACCTTC	CASTSRRYGYTF
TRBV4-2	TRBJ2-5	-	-	TGTGCCAGCAGCCAAGATCTTTTAGGAGGGCCCGTCGTAGAGACCCAGTACTTC	CASSQDLLGGPVVETQYF
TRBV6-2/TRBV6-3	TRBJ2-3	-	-	TGTGCCAGCAGTTTTTTCTTGCGGGATACGCAGTATTTT	CASSFFLRDTQYF
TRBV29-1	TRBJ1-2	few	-	TGCAGCGGAGGGAACTATGGCTACACCTTC	CSGGNYGYTF
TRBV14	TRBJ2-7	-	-	TGTGCCAGCAGCCAAGAAGCGCTTTCCTCCTACGAGCAGTACTTC	CASSQEALSSYEQYF
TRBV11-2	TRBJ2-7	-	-	TGTGCCAGCAGCTTAGACGGGGTCAGCTCCTACGAGCAGTACTTC	CASSLDGVSSYEQYF
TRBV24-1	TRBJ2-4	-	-	TGTGCCACCAGTGATTTGGGGGCCGTTACCACAGACCCCCTAGCCAAAAACATTCAGTACTTC	CATSDLGAVTTDPLAKNIQYF
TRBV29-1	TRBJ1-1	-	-	TGCAGCGTTGAAACTGCCTTGGTCACTGAAGCTTTCTTT	CSVETALVTEAFF
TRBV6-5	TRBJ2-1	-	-	TGTGCCAGCAGAGACCGGGAGCCCCCCTACAATGAGCAGTTCTTC	CASRDREPPYNEQFF
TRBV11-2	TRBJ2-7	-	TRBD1	TGTGCCAGCAGCTCGTCACAGGGGGCGTACGAGCAGTACTTC	CASSSSQGAYEQYF
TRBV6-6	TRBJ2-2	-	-	TGTGCCAGCAGGGACTTCGGGACTTCTAACACCGGGGAGCTGTTTTTT	CASRDFGTSNTGELFF
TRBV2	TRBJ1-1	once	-	TGTGCCAGCAGTGAAGCGGGGGCCCCTGGGGCTTTCTTT	CASSEAGAPGAFF
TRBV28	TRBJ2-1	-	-	TGTGCCAGCAGTTTCGATTCGAGGTCCTACAATGAGCAGTTCTTC	CASSFDSRSYNEQFF
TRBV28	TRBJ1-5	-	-	TGTGCCAGCAGCCATGACAGGATCTTAGGCAATCAGCCCCAGCATTTT	CASSHDRILGNQPQHF
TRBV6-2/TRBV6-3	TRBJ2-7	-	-	TGTGCCAGCAGTTACTCTCTGCGAACTTACGAGCAGTACTTC	CASSYSLRTYEQYF
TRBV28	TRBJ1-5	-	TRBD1	TGTGCCAGCACCCCCTGGGGGCAGGGGGTTGGGCAGCCCCAGCATTTT	CASTPWGQGVGQPQHF
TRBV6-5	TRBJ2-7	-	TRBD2	TGTGCCAGCAGTTACTGGGGACTAGCGGGACGCTACGAGCAGTACTTC	CASSYWGLAGRYEQYF
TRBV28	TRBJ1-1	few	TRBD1	TGTGCCAGCAGTTTCAGGGGGCCGAGCACTGAAGCTTTCTTT	CASSFRGPSTEAFF
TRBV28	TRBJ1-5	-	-	TGTGCCAGCGGGAGGGGATTAGGGTACAATCGCAATCAGCCCCAGCATTTT	CASGRGLGYNRNQPQHF
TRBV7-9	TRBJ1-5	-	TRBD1	TGTGCCAGCAGCTTGGGGGACAGGGGGCGCGCCCAGCCCCAGCATTTT	CASSLGDRGRAQPQHF
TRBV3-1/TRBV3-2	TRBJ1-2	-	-	TGTGCCAGCAGCCCGACCCCGCGGACAGCCGCCTATGGCTACACCTTC	CASSPTPRTAAYGYTF
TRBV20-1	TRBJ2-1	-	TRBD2	TGCAGTGCTAGTTCGGCGGTAGCGGGAGGGGGTGAGCAGTTCTTC	CSASSAVAGGGEQFF
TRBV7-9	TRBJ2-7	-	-	TGTGCCAGCAGCCACGGTAGCAGAAGCTCCTACGAGCAGTACTTC	CASSHGSRSSYEQYF
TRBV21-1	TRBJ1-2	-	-	TGTGCCAGCGGCCAGACAGGAAGGCAGTATGGCTACACCTTC	CASGQTGRQYGYTF
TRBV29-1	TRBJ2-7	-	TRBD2	TGCAGCGTTGGCTCCTCCCTAGCGGGAGGTGAGCAGTACTTC	CSVGSSLAGGEQYF
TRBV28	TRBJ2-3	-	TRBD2	TGTGCCAGCAGTCTGACTAGCGATGCTACGCAGTATTTT	CASSLTSDATQYF
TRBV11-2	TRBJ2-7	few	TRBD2	TGTGCCAGCAGCTTAGGAAAGGGGACTAGCGGCTCCTACGAGCAGTACTTC	CASSLGKGTSGSYEQYF
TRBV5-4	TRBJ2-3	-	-	TGTGCCAGCAGCTCCCCTAACGAGGTGGGCACGCGGGGTACAGATACGCAGTATTTT	CASSSPNEVGTRGTDTQYF
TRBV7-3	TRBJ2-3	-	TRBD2	TGTGCCAGCAGCTTAACCGGGACTAGCGGGAGCGAATCAGATACGCAGTATTTT	CASSLTGTSGSESDTQYF
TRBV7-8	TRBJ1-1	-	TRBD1	TGTGCCAGCAGCAAAAGCCGGGACAGGGTCATCGAAGCTTTCTTT	CASSKSRDRVIEAFF
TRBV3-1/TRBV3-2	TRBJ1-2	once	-	TGTGCCAGCAGCCAAGACACTAACTATGGCTACACCTTC	CASSQDTNYGYTF
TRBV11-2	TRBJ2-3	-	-	TGTGCCAGCAGCTTAGACGCAGGGCGAGATACGCAGTATTTT	CASSLDAGRDTQYF
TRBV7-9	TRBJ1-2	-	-	TGTGCCAGCAGCTCCGGCGGCTATGGCTACACCTTC	CASSSGGYGYTF
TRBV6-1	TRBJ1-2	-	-	TGTGCCAGCAGTGAAACCGCGGCTCTCTATGGCTACACCTTC	CASSETAALYGYTF
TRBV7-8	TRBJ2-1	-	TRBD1	TGTGCCAGCAGCTTAGCGGTCAGGGGGCTTTTGGTCAGCTCCTACAATGAGCAGTTCTTC	CASSLAVRGLLVSSYNEQFF
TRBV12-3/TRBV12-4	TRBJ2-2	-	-	TGTGCCAGCAGCCCGCAGGGTCCCGGGGAGCTGTTTTTT	CASSPQGPGELFF
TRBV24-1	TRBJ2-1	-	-	TGTGCCACCAGTGAGAGAGGGCGGGATGAGCAGTTCTTC	CATSERGRDEQFF
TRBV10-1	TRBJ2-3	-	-	TGCGCCAGCCGCCCCTCAGGCACAGATACGCAGTATTTT	CASRPSGTDTQYF
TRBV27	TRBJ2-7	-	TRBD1	TGTGCCAGCAGTTTATCCTTTGGAGGGACAGGGACCTACGAGCAGTACTTC	CASSLSFGGTGTYEQYF
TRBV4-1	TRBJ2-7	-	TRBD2	TGCGCCAGCAGCCAGAAGGGACTAGCGGGAGTCCCACTCTTC	CASSQKGLAGVPLF
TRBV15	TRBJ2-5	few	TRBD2	TGTGCCACCAGCAGAGATTGGGCGGGAGTGGAGACCCAGTACTTC	CATSRDWAGVETQYF
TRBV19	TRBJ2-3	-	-	TGTGCCAGTAGTTCGCACCTAGCCACCACGCAGTATTTT	CASSSHLATTQYF
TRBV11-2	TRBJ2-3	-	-	TGTGCCAGCAGCTTAGAGCCAGTCACAGATACGCAGTATTTT	CASSLEPVTDTQYF
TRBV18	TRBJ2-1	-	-	TGTGCCAGCTCTCCCCCTAGGCCCGGGTCCTACAATGAGCAGTTCTTC	CASSPPRPGSYNEQFF
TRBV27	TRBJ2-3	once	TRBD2	TGTGCCAGCAGAACCGGGACTAGCGGTGATACGCAGTATTTT	CASRTGTSGDTQYF
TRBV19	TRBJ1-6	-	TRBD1	TGTGCCAGTAGTTACCCGACAGGGTACAATTCACCCCTCCACTTT	CASSYPTGYNSPLHF
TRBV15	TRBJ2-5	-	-	TGTGCCACCAGCAGAGGAGCGGTCCAAGAGACCCAGTACTTC	CATSRGAVQETQYF